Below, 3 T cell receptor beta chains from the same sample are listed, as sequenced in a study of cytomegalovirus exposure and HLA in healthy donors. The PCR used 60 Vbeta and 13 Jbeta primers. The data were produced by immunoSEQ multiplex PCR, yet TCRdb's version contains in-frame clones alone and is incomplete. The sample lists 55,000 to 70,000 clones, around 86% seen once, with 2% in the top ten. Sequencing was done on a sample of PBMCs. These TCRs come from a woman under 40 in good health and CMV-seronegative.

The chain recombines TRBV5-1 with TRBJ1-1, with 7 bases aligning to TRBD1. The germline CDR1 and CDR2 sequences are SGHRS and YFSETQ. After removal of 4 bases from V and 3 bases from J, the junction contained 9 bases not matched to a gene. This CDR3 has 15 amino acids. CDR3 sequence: CASSRRTGVDTEAFF. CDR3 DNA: TGCGCCAGCAGCCGTCGGACAGGAGTCGACACTGAAGCTTTCTTT.

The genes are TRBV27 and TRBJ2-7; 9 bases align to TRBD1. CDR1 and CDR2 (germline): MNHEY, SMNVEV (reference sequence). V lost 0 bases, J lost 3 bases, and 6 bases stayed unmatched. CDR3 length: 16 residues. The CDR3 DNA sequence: TGTGCCAGCAGTTTATCTTTCCCGGGACAGGGCTACGAGCAGTACTTC. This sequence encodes CASSLSFPGQGYEQYF.

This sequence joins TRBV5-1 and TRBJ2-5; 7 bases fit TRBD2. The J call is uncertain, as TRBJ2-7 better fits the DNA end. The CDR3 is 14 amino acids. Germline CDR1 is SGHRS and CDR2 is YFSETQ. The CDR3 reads CASSRGGGSDEQYF. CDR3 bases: TGCGCCAGCAGCCGGGGCGGGGGAAGCGACGAGCAGTACTTC.